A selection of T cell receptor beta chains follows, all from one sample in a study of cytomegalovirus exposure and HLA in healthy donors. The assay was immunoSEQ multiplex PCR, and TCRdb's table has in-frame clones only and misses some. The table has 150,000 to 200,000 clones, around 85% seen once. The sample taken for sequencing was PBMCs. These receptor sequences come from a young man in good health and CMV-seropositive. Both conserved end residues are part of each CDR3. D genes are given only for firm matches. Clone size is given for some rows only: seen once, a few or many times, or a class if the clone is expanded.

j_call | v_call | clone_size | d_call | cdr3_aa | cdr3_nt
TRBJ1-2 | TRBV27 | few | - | CASSLSADNYGYTF | TGTGCCAGCAGTTTATCGGCGGATAACTATGGCTACACCTTC
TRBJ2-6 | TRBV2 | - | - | CASSAGTGANVLTF | TGTGCCAGCAGCGCAGGTACTGGGGCCAACGTCCTGACTTTC
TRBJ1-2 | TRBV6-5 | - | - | CASSYLRVGYGYTF | TGTGCCAGCAGTTACCTCAGGGTGGGCTATGGCTACACCTTC
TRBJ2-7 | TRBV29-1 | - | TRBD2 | CSVSSGDYTYEQYF | TGCAGCGTTTCTTCCGGGGACTACACCTACGAGCAGTACTTC
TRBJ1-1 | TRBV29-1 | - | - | CSVVPIGQLNTEAFF | TGCAGCGTGGTACCAATCGGACAGCTGAACACTGAAGCTTTCTTT
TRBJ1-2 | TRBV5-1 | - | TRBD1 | CASSYYTGTGFYGYTF | TGCGCCAGCAGCTACTATACCGGGACAGGGTTTTATGGCTACACCTTC
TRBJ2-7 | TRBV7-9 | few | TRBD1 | CASSQGVIIYEQYF | TGTGCCAGCAGCCAGGGGGTTATCATCTACGAGCAGTACTTC
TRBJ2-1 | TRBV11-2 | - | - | CASSPRVLRNEQFF | TGTGCCAGCAGCCCCAGGGTTTTGAGAAATGAGCAGTTCTTC
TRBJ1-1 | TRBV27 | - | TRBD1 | CASVPGTGLNTEAFF | TGTGCCAGCGTTCCCGGGACAGGGTTGAACACTGAAGCTTTCTTT
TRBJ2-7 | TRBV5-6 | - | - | CASSTIRAGAAYEQYF | TGTGCCAGCAGCACCATCAGAGCAGGGGCCGCCTACGAGCAGTACTTC
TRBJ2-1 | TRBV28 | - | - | CASSFNENNEQFF | TGTGCCAGCAGTTTTAACGAGAACAATGAGCAGTTCTTC
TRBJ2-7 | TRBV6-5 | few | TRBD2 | CASSLSGDSSYEQYF | TGTGCCAGCAGTCTTAGCGGGGATAGCTCCTACGAGCAGTACTTC
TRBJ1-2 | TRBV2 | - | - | CASSAQINYGYTF | TGTGCCAGCAGTGCACAGATTAACTATGGCTACACCTTC
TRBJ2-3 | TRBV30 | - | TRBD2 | CAWSPGLAGGPVDTQYF | TGTGCCTGGAGTCCAGGACTAGCGGGGGGGCCGGTAGATACGCAGTATTTT
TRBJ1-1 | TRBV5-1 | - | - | CASSLTQGGNTEAFF | TGCGCCAGCAGCTTGACCCAGGGCGGGAACACTGAAGCTTTCTTT
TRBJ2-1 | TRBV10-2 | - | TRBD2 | CASSSGRAGYNEQFF | TGCGCCAGCAGTAGCGGGAGGGCCGGATACAATGAGCAGTTCTTC
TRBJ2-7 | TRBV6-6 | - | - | CASTTGQGRGEQYF | TGTGCCAGCACCACGGGCCAGGGGAGGGGCGAGCAGTACTTC
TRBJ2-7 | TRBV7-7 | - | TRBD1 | CASSSDRAGEQYF | TGTGCTAGCAGCTCGGACAGGGCCGGCGAGCAGTACTTC
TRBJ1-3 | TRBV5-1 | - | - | CASTPAGSGNTIYF | TGCGCCAGCACCCCGGCGGGCTCTGGAAACACCATATATTTT
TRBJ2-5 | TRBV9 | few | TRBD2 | CASSVGGSAGGQETQYF | TGTGCCAGCAGCGTAGGAGGGTCAGCGGGGGGTCAAGAGACCCAGTACTTC
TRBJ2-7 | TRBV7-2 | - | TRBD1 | CASSLPRGLGLVTYEQYF | TGTGCCAGCAGCTTACCCAGGGGGCTAGGTCTTGTTACCTACGAGCAGTACTTC
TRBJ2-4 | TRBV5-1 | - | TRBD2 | CASSPGRGGGDIQYF | TGCGCCAGCAGCCCCGGGAGGGGGGGTGGAGACATTCAGTACTTC
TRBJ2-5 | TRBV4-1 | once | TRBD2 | CASSQDSGLAGSETQYF | TGCGCCAGCAGCCAAGATTCGGGACTAGCGGGATCAGAGACCCAGTACTTC